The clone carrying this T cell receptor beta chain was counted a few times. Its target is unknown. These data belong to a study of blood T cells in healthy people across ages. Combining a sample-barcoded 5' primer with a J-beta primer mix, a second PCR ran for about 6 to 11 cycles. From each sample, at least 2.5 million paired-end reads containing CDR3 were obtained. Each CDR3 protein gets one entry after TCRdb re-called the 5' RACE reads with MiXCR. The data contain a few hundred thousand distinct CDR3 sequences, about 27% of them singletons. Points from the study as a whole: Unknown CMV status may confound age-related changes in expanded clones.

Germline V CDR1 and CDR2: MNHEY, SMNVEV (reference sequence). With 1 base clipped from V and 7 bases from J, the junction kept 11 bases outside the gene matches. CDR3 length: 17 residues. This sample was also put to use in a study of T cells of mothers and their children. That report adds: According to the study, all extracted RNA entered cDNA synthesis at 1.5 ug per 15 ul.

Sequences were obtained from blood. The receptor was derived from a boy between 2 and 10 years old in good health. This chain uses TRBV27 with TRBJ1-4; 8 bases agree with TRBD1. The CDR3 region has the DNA TGTGCCAGCAGTTTATTGTTTCCCCAGGGGGCTTCTGAAAAACTGTTTTTT. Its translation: CASSLLFPQGASEKLFF.